Listed below are T cell receptor beta chains from one sample, sequenced in a study of T cell responses to AZD1222 COVID-19 vaccine. The data were produced by immunoSEQ multiplex PCR, yet TCRdb's version contains in-frame clones alone and is incomplete. The table shows tens of thousands of clones, with around 88% occurring only once. Source: peripheral blood, taken 28 days after the second dose of the MenACWY control vaccine. These receptors all come from an adult who received the MenACWY meningococcal vaccine as a control. The CDR3 runs from the conserved cysteine through the conserved F or W.

V gene	CDR3 protein
TRBV7-2	CASSHRTGNHLSAEETQYF
TRBV7-9	CASRLAGPTNTGELFF
TRBV7-8	CASSPLNQPQHF
TRBV30	CAWSAQGDPYNSPLHF
TRBV19	CASSIYQGISLSNTGELFF
TRBV11-2	CASSLAPDTQYF
TRBV9	CASSAGGSSSSYNSPLHF
TRBV5-4	CASSLGGNTQYF
TRBV11-1	CASSLLIWETGELFF
TRBV3-1/TRBV3-2	CASSHRYEQYF
TRBV19	CASSTHREETQYF
TRBV4-2	CASSQGDRNSGELFF
TRBV7-2	CATGLATSTDTQYF
TRBV7-2	CASSLLGNTGELFF
TRBV19	CASSEGTSGAQETQYF
TRBV14	CASRAALAGTEAFF
TRBV19	CASSIEDFGHQPQHF
TRBV7-2	CASSSAGGYSKNIQYF
TRBV28	CASSPTHRRHTEAFF
TRBV20-1	CSASRRGGMNTEAFF
TRBV7-9	CASSYGTVNSPLHF
TRBV21-1	CASSKERQSETYEQYF
TRBV28	CASSPWTDVATNEKLFF
TRBV18	CASSPGVTEAFF
TRBV7-2	CASSLVHRTGGLYGYTF
TRBV15	CATSRERQINTEAFF
TRBV20-1	CSASGTGIEKLFF
TRBV7-8	CASSLGRGQWDEQYF
TRBV30	CAWRGAEGMISSYEQYF
TRBV7-8	CASSLVSANTGELFF
TRBV18	CASSLALDTNTEAFF
TRBV15	CATSTGVAVGTQYF
TRBV19	CASKLQASQKNTEAFF
TRBV9	CASSVGGQGAGGYTF
TRBV3-1/TRBV3-2	CASSYGTEAFF
TRBV27	CASSPGQRFSYNEQFF
TRBV6-5	CASSYSRGTGYTF
TRBV4-1	CASSQEALDRVLIYEQYF
TRBV2	CASSEAIMTAGNQPQHF
TRBV7-9	CASSLEVANTGELFF
TRBV11-1	CASSPLGGSGTDTQYF
TRBV3-1/TRBV3-2	CASSQGPGVEQYF
TRBV7-2	CASSLTGRYGGEKLFF
TRBV5-1	CASSPGTENRAGPQHF
TRBV30	CAWSWRDRGSSTGELFF
TRBV4-1	CASSQGMVETYNEQFF
TRBV5-1	CASSWAKGQGPGEQYF
TRBV2	CASSERENQPQHF
TRBV2	CASSEALRPPVQGKVAGNTIYF
TRBV29-1	CSAGRTGINEKLFF
TRBV12-3/TRBV12-4	CASSLTGAETQYF
TRBV7-9	CASYGAGGENIQYF
TRBV2	CASTEDRADGYTF
TRBV10-3	CAISEQEQGGYTF
TRBV9	CASSPGTSGGINEQFF